Listed here are 6 T cell receptor beta chains from one sample, sequenced in a study of shared clonotypes between healthy human individuals. Clones were sequenced by immunoSEQ multiplex PCR, and TCRdb holds only the in-frame ones, with some missing. The sample yields millions of clones, just over 90% seen once. Sequences were obtained from naive CD4+ T cells from PBMCs. Subset: CD45RA+ positively selected. The receptors derive from a man aged 18 to 35 in good health. Some clones in this sample may be carry-over from other donors' samples.

The chain links TRBV7-3 to TRBJ2-5, with D possibly TRBD1 on 6 matching bases. Looked up from germline, CDR1 is SGHTA and CDR2 is FQGTGA. The CDR3 covers 15 residues. Trimming stripped 1 base from V and 2 bases from J, with 11 bases between. For the CDR3, the DNA is TGTGCCAGCAGCTTAAGGGGCAGGGGACAAGAGACCCAGTACTTC. It codes for CASSLRGRGQETQYF.

This clone showed up just once. The gene calls are TRBV18 and TRBJ1-1, with 8 bases lining up with TRBD1. This CDR3 has 15 residues. Germline assignment: CDR1 KGHSH and CDR2 LQKENI. The J segment lost 4 bases and the V segment lost 3 bases, leaving 7 bases of the junction unmatched. As DNA, the CDR3 is TGTGCCAGCTCACCTACCCCCGACAGGGGCACTGAAGCTTTCTTT. Amino acid sequence: CASSPTPDRGTEAFF.

The chain is built from TRBV9 and TRBJ2-1; possibly TRBD1 or TRBD2 for D (5 bases each). Trimming stripped 0 bases from V and 2 bases from J, with 21 bases between. Germline-derived CDR1 and CDR2 are SGDLS and YYNGEE. The CDR3 sequence is 19 residues long. The CDR3 sequence: CASSVAGGGGTFTYNEQFF. CDR3 in DNA: TGTGCCAGCAGCGTAGCTGGTGGTGGGGGAACATTCACCTACAATGAGCAGTTCTTC.

The gene calls are TRBV4-1 and TRBJ2-7; D remains ambiguous. There are 14 residues in the CDR3. Trimming stripped 2 bases from V and 0 bases from J, with 8 bases between. CDR1 is MGHRA, CDR2 YSYEKL, per germline. The chain's CDR3 is CASSQRFYSYEQYF. DNA for the CDR3: TGCGCCAGCAGCCAACGCTTTTACTCCTACGAGCAGTACTTC.

About this clone itself: Distinct nucleotide sequences in the sample also encode this CDR3. V usage is TRBV6-5 and J usage is TRBJ2-5; D is unclear. Germline V lookup: CDR1 MNHEY, CDR2 SVGAGI. The CDR3 is 12 residues long. The V end lost 0 bases, the J end lost 5 bases, and 4 bases lay between the germline ends. The CDR3 loop is CASSYSKETQYF. The CDR3 DNA reads TGTGCCAGCAGTTACTCTAAGGAGACCCAGTACTTC.

V is TRBV29-1 and J is TRBJ2-5, with a tentative D call TRBD2 (5 bases). Trimming removed 8 bases from V and 4 bases from J, with 20 bases in between. Germline values: CDR1 SQVTM, CDR2 ANQGSEA. The CDR3 has 14 residues. CDR3 residues: CSSEGLNLGETQYF. In DNA, the CDR3 is TGCAGCTCTGAAGGACTTAACTTGGGAGAGACCCAGTACTTC. The variable domain in full, completed from reference TRBV29-1 and TRBJ2-5, reads SAVISQKPSRDICQRGTSLTIQCQVDSQVTMMFWYRQQPGQSLTLIATANQGSEATYESGFVIDKFPISRPNLTFSTLTVSNMSPEDSSIYLCSSEGLNLGETQYFGPGTRLLVL.